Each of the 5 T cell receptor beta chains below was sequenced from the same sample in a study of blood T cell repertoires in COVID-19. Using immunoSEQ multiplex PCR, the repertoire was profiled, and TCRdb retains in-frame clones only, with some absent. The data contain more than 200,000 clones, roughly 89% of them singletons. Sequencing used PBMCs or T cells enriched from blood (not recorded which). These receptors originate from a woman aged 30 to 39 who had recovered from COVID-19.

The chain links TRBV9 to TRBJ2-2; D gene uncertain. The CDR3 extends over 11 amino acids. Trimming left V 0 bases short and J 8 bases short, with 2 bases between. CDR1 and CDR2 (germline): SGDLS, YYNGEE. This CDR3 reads CASSVAGELFF. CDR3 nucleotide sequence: TGTGCCAGCAGCGTAGCTGGGGAGCTGTTTTTT. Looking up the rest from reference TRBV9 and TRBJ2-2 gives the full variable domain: DSGVTQTPKHLITATGQRVTLRCSPRSGDLSVYWYQQSLDQGLQFLIQYYNGEERAKGNILERFSAQQFPDLHSELNLSSLELGDSALYFCASSVAGELFFGEGSRLTVL.

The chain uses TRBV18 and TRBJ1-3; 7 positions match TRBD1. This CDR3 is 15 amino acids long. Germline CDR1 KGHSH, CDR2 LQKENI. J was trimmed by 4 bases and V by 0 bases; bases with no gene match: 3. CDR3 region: CASSPPTGIGNTIYF. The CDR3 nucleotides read TGTGCCAGCTCACCACCGACAGGGATAGGAAACACCATATATTTT.

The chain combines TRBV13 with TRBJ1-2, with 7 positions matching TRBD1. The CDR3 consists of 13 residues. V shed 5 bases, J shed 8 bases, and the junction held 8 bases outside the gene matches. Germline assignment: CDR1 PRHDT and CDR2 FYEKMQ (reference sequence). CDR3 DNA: TGTGCCAGCAGCCCCAGGGGGGAGTGGGGCTACACCTTC. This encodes CASSPRGEWGYTF.

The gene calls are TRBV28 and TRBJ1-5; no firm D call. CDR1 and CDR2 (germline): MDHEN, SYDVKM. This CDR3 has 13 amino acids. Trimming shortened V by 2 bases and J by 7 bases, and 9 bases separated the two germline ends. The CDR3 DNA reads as TGTGCCAGCAGTTTAGGGCAACACCAGCCCCAGCATTTT. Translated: CASSLGQHQPQHF.

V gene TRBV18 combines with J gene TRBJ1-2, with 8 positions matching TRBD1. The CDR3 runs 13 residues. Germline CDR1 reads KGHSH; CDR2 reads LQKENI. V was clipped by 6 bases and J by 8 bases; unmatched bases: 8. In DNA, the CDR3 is TGTGCCAGCTCCCCGGGACAGGACATCGGCTACACCTTC. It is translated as CASSPGQDIGYTF.